The 21 T cell receptor beta chains presented below share a single source sample, sequenced in a study of OX40 agonist ivuxolimab in advanced cancers. Measured with immunoSEQ multiplex PCR; TCRdb has only the in-frame clones, and not every one. The data contain 45,000 to 55,000 clones, 94% of them singletons. Source: CD4+ or CD8+ T cells sorted from blood, taken in a trial of the OX40 agonist ivuxolimab. The source of these receptors is an adult with an advanced solid tumor such as melanoma, head and neck, liver or kidney cancer.

The chain employs TRBV28 and TRBJ2-7, with 7 positions matching TRBD2. The CDR3 is made up of 16 amino acids. With V trimmed by 3 bases and J by 0 bases, 8 bases remained unmatched. Germline V gives CDR1 MDHEN, CDR2 SYDVKM. CDR3 bases: TGTGCCAGCAGTTTTCCTGCGGGAGCGGGCTCCTACGAGCAGTACTTC. Amino acid sequence: CASSFPAGAGSYEQYF.

This sequence joins TRBV29-1 and TRBJ2-5; the D is unclear. V lost 1 base to trimming and J lost 2 bases, with 14 bases between them. The CDR3 covers 15 residues. Germline lookup yields CDR1 SQVTM and CDR2 ANQGSEA. The CDR3 loop is CSVEGVSLGQETQYF. Here the CDR3 DNA reads TGCAGCGTTGAAGGGGTCAGCCTCGGACAAGAGACCCAGTACTTC.

This rearrangement joins TRBV9 to TRBJ2-2, with TRBD2 identical over 9 bases. The V gene end was trimmed by 6 bases and the J gene end by 3 bases; junction bases not matched to a gene: 9. From germline, CDR1 is SGDLS and CDR2 YYNGEE. There are 16 residues in the CDR3. The CDR3 sequence: CASTPFIAGDTGELFF. CDR3 nucleotide sequence: TGTGCCAGCACTCCTTTTATAGCGGGAGACACCGGGGAGCTGTTTTTT.

This rearrangement joins TRBV7-9 to TRBJ2-3, with D perhaps assigned TRBD1 or TRBD2 (6 bases each). CDR3 length: 14 residues. Germline V gives CDR1 SEHNR, CDR2 FQNEAQ (reference sequence). Between the trimmed V and J ends, which lost 8 bases and 3 bases, there was a span of 15 bases. CDR3 bases: TGTGCCAGCGGAAAGGGGGGATTAACAGATACGCAGTATTTT. This gives the protein CASGKGGLTDTQYF.

This rearrangement joins TRBV28 to TRBJ2-1; possibly TRBD1 for D (5 bases). CDR1 and CDR2 from the germline V gene are MDHEN and SYDVKM. This CDR3 region has 11 residues. Trimming stripped 7 bases from V and 8 bases from J, with 9 bases between. CDR3 bases: TGTGCCAGCATCGTAGGGGATGAGCAGTTCTTC. Residues: CASIVGDEQFF.

This clone was picked up one time. The gene calls are TRBV29-1 and TRBJ2-2; 7 positions agree with TRBD2. The trim removed 1 base at V and 5 bases at J, leaving 13 bases unmatched. CDR3 length: 17 amino acids. Germline V gene data show CDR1 as SQVTM and CDR2 as ANQGSEA. DNA of the CDR3: TGCAGCGTTGAAGGGGGGGGTGAAACCATGCAAACCGGGGAGCTGTTTTTT. Translated, it gives CSVEGGGETMQTGELFF.

The genes are TRBV6-1 and TRBJ1-1; tentatively, D is TRBD1 (6 bases). Trimming shortened V by 1 base and J by 0 bases, and 9 bases separated the two germline ends. The CDR3 spans 15 residues. Germline CDR1 reads MNHNS; CDR2 reads SASEGT. The CDR3 DNA follows: TGTGCCAGCAGTGAAGAGTGGGGGCTGAACACTGAAGCTTTCTTT. Translation gives CASSEEWGLNTEAFF.

V usage is TRBV20-1 and J usage is TRBJ2-1; possible D gene TRBD2, 5 bases. The length of the CDR3 is 11 residues. Germline loops: CDR1 DFQATT, CDR2 SNEGSKA (reference sequence). The CDR3 protein is CSPIGGYEQFF. CDR3 sequence (DNA): TGCAGCCCCATAGGAGGCTATGAGCAGTTCTTC.

The V call is TRBV27, the J call TRBJ2-3; D call uncertain. Germline V lookup: CDR1 MNHEY, CDR2 SMNVEV (reference sequence). With 4 bases removed from V and 2 bases from J, the gap between germline ends came to 7 bases. This CDR3 region has 13 residues. The CDR3 is CASSYRATDTQYF. The CDR3 DNA is TGTGCCAGCAGTTACCGGGCCACAGATACGCAGTATTTT.

The chain carries TRBV7-9 and TRBJ2-5; 7 bases fit TRBD1. This CDR3 comprises 14 residues. The V segment lost 2 bases and the J segment 2 bases; nucleotides outside the gene matches: 2. Germline V gene data show CDR1 as SEHNR and CDR2 as FQNEAQ (reference sequence). CDR3 region: CASSLMGQQETQYF. CDR3 nucleotides: TGTGCCAGCAGCTTAATGGGACAGCAAGAGACCCAGTACTTC.

This clone appeared once. This rearrangement joins TRBV29-1 to TRBJ2-2; D is unresolved. V lost 5 bases and J 6 bases, leaving 10 bases between the germline ends. Germline CDR1 is SQVTM and CDR2 is ANQGSEA. The CDR3 covers 12 residues. CDR3 nucleotides: TGCAGCGTTTTGGGTAACCCCGGGGAGCTGTTTTTT. It encodes CSVLGNPGELFF.

The chain links TRBV28 to TRBJ2-5, with D unresolved. This CDR3 comprises 12 residues. V lost 4 bases and J lost 7, with 10 bases in between. Per germline, CDR1 MDHEN and CDR2 SYDVKM. The DNA of the CDR3 is TGTGCCAGCAGTTCCCCCGCCTGGACCCAGTACTTC. Translation: CASSSPAWTQYF.

The V call is TRBV28, the J call TRBJ2-7; D perhaps matches TRBD2 (6 bases). This CDR3 contains 13 residues. The germline CDR1 and CDR2 sequences are MDHEN and SYDVKM. V lost 5 bases and J lost 3, with 11 bases in between. CDR3 bases: TGTGCCAGCAGTCCGGGACTGATCTACGAGCAGTACTTC. Translated, it gives CASSPGLIYEQYF.

This clone appeared once. The chain links TRBV9 to TRBJ2-2, with 8 bases aligning to TRBD1. The V gene's germline CDR1 is SGDLS and CDR2 YYNGEE. Trimming cost V 4 bases and J 4 bases; bases outside gene matches: 6. The CDR3 sequence is 15 residues long. The CDR3 sequence: CASSPGQGSTGELFF. DNA of the CDR3: TGTGCCAGCAGCCCAGGACAGGGAAGCACCGGGGAGCTGTTTTTT. Based on the CDR3 plus reference TRBV9 and TRBJ2-2, the full variable domain is DSGVTQTPKHLITATGQRVTLRCSPRSGDLSVYWYQQSLDQGLQFLIQYYNGEERAKGNILERFSAQQFPDLHSELNLSSLELGDSALYFCASSPGQGSTGELFFGEGSRLTVL.

The rearrangement uses TRBV7-8 and TRBJ2-3; no clear D. Deletions cut 5 bases from V and 0 bases from J, with 15 bases between. This CDR3 has 16 residues. Looked up from germline, CDR1 is SGHVS and CDR2 is FQNEAQ. CDR3 nucleotides: TGTGCCAGCAGCCTCCTTGAGTCGCGTAGCACAGATACGCAGTATTTT. Amino acid sequence: CASSLLESRSTDTQYF.

The CDR3 reads CATSPRMAVPNEQFF. CDR3 in DNA: TGTGCCACCAGCCCTCGTATGGCCGTACCCAATGAGCAGTTCTTC. The chain is built from TRBV15 and TRBJ2-1; no firm D call. V shed 5 bases and J shed 6 bases, with 17 bases lying between them. Per the germline V gene, CDR1 is LNHNV and CDR2 is YYDKDF (reference sequence). The CDR3 has 15 amino acids.

The chain combines TRBV27 with TRBJ2-3, with TRBD2 identical over 14 bases. The CDR3 extends over 16 amino acids. Germline V gene data show CDR1 as MNHEY and CDR2 as SMNVEV (reference sequence). With 5 bases clipped from V and 5 bases from J, the junction kept 6 bases outside the gene matches. CDR3 region: CASSPGLAGVLDTQYF. For the CDR3, the DNA is TGTGCCAGCAGTCCGGGACTAGCGGGAGTTCTAGATACGCAGTATTTT.

This clone is labeled as large. The chain recombines TRBV5-1 with TRBJ2-7; 12 bases are shared with TRBD2. CDR3 length: 15 residues. J was trimmed by 5 bases and V by 3 bases; bases with no gene match: 6. In germline, CDR1 is SGHRS, CDR2 YFSETQ. The CDR3, as DNA: TGCGCCAGCAGCTCGTCAGGACTAGCGGGACACGAGCAGTACTTC. As protein: CASSSSGLAGHEQYF.

The chain is built from TRBV9 and TRBJ2-1, with 10 bases fitting TRBD1. Trimming cost V 6 bases and J 5 bases; bases outside gene matches: 8. Germline V lookup: CDR1 SGDLS, CDR2 YYNGEE. The length of the CDR3 is 15 residues. The CDR3 here is CASTRSGTGDNEQFF. The CDR3 DNA sequence: TGTGCCAGCACCCGCTCCGGGACAGGGGACAATGAGCAGTTCTTC.

The chain recombines TRBV4-1 with TRBJ1-3; D perhaps matches TRBD1 (6 bases). Germline V gene sequence: CDR1 MGHRA, CDR2 YSYEKL. The CDR3 runs 17 residues. V dropped 0 bases and J dropped 1 base, with 13 bases sitting between them. The CDR3 reads CASSQDLRDNSGNTIYF. DNA of the CDR3: TGCGCCAGCAGCCAAGATCTTCGGGACAATTCTGGAAACACCATATATTTT.

The gene calls are TRBV4-1 and TRBJ1-3; no reliable D call. The CDR3 spans 12 residues. Germline V gives CDR1 MGHRA, CDR2 YSYEKL. V was pared by 0 bases and J by 3 bases, with 0 bases between. In DNA, the CDR3 is TGCGCCAGCAGCCAAGATGGAAACACCATATATTTT. Translated: CASSQDGNTIYF.